Presented here are 21 T cell receptor beta chains from one specimen sequenced in a study of cytomegalovirus exposure and HLA in healthy donors (dated by TCRdb to the late 2010s). Library prep was done by the immunoSEQ multiplex PCR assay. Sourced from immuneACCESS, this table was stored by TCRdb with only in-frame sequences that have V and J called. A share of the clones is absent; for the studies checked, an unresolved V gene accounts for under half, and the remainder has no known explanation. The sample profile shows 130,000 to 150,000 clones; roughly 87% of them were found once. The ten largest clones represent 4.5% of the sample. Sequencing input: PBMCs. These receptors originate from a young man in good health and CMV-seropositive.

The chain is built from TRBV10-2 and TRBJ2-3; 9 bases are a match to TRBD2. V lost 6 bases to trimming and J lost 2 bases; unmatched junction nucleotides: 3. CDR1 and CDR2 from the germline V gene are WSHSY and SAAADI. The CDR3 is made up of 14 amino acids. The CDR3 sequence is CASSLAGFTDTQYF. The DNA for the CDR3 is TGCGCCAGCAGCCTAGCGGGGTTCACAGATACGCAGTATTTT.

The J gene is TRBJ1-5, the V gene TRBV27; D is unresolved. CDR1 is MNHEY and CDR2 is SMNVEV in the germline V gene (reference sequence). V gave up 4 bases and J gave up 5 bases, with 12 bases separating them. This CDR3 is 14 amino acids long. The CDR3 spells CASSSAGGDQPQHF. The DNA of the CDR3 is TGTGCCAGCAGTTCGGCGGGTGGGGATCAGCCCCAGCATTTT.

The chain carries TRBV29-1 and TRBJ1-2; unclear D gene. In germline, CDR1 is SQVTM, CDR2 ANQGSEA. The V gene lost 0 bases and the J gene lost 6 bases, with 14 bases spanning the gap. This CDR3 is built from 14 residues. The CDR3 DNA sequence: TGCAGCGTTGAAGATGGCGCGGTTTCGAATGGCTACACCTTC. It translates to CSVEDGAVSNGYTF.

The CDR3 nucleotides are TGCGCCAGCAGCCGGGGACAGGGGGCTTACGAGCAGTACTTC. The encoded protein is CASSRGQGAYEQYF. This chain uses TRBV5-1 with TRBJ2-7; 12 positions match TRBD1. There are 14 residues in the CDR3. Losses at the gene ends were 4 bases for V and 4 bases for J; bases not matched to a gene: 3. The germline V gene has CDR1 SGHRS and CDR2 YFSETQ. Full variable domain (missing parts from reference TRBV5-1 and TRBJ2-7): KAGVTQTPRYLIKTRGQQVTLSCSPISGHRSVSWYQQTPGQGLQFLFEYFSETQRNKGNFPGRFSGRQFSNSRSEMNVSTLELGDSALYLCASSRGQGAYEQYFGPGTRLTVT.

V is TRBV19 and J is TRBJ2-7; D may be TRBD2 (5 bases). The germline CDR1 and CDR2 sequences are LNHDA and SQIVND (reference sequence). The CDR3 extends over 14 amino acids. Trimming shortened V by 3 bases and J by 2 bases, and 11 bases separated the two germline ends. The CDR3 DNA follows: TGTGCCAGTAGTATCCCCGGACTCACCTACGAGCAGTACTTC. It encodes CASSIPGLTYEQYF.

CDR3 nucleotide sequence: TGTGCCAGCAGTTCGCCGACTAGCGGGAGTGGCGAGCAGTACTTC. This gives the protein CASSSPTSGSGEQYF. The genes are TRBV27 and TRBJ2-7, with 12 bases aligning to TRBD2. V lost 4 bases to trimming and J lost 6 bases; unmatched junction nucleotides: 7. CDR1 is MNHEY and CDR2 is SMNVEV in the germline V gene (reference sequence). The CDR3 extends over 15 amino acids.

The V call is TRBV28, the J call TRBJ2-1; D not resolved. CDR1 is MDHEN and CDR2 is SYDVKM in the germline V gene. The CDR3 has 11 amino acids. V shed 5 bases and J shed 12 bases, with 11 bases lying between them. CDR3 nucleotides: TGTGCCAGCAGTCTTGGAAGGAGGCAGTTCTTC. It codes for CASSLGRRQFF.

The V call is TRBV25-1, the J call TRBJ1-1; 9 bases map to TRBD1. J was trimmed by 7 bases and V by 8 bases; bases with no gene match: 8. Germline V lookup: CDR1 MGHDK, CDR2 SYGVNS. The CDR3 is 13 amino acids. DNA of the CDR3: TGTGCCAGCGCCCAGGGACAGGGTCTTGAAGCTTTCTTT. It translates to CASAQGQGLEAFF.

This chain uses TRBV7-9 with TRBJ2-7; tentatively, D is TRBD2 (5 bases). Germline CDR1 SEHNR, CDR2 FQNEAQ (reference sequence). CDR3 size: 12 residues. Trimming cost V 4 bases and J 12 bases, with 16 bases left between them. The CDR3 loop is CASSSDEGLRYF. The DNA of the CDR3 is TGTGCCAGCAGCTCCGACGAGGGTTTAAGGTACTTC. The whole variable domain, filled in from reference TRBV7-9 and TRBJ2-7, reads DTGVSQNPRHKITKRGQNVTFRCDPISEHNRLYWYRQTLGQGPEFLTYFQNEAQLEKSRLLSDRFSAERPKGSFSTLEIQRTEQGDSAMYLCASSSDEGLRYFGPGTRLTVT.

The chain carries TRBV6-1 and TRBJ1-6; D may be TRBD1 (6 bases). CDR1 and CDR2 from the germline V gene are MNHNS and SASEGT. The CDR3 is 14 residues long. Trimming cost V 3 bases and J 9 bases, with 12 bases left between them. CDR3 protein: CASSELGASSPLHF. CDR3 coding DNA: TGTGCCAGCAGTGAGCTGGGGGCTAGTTCACCCCTCCACTTT.

The chain links TRBV9 to TRBJ2-1; 9 nucleotides line up with TRBD2. The CDR3 is made up of 14 amino acids. Germline CDR1 and CDR2: SGDLS and YYNGEE. The V segment lost 3 bases and the J segment 8 bases; nucleotides outside the gene matches: 6. The CDR3 DNA follows: TGTGCCAGCAGCGAAATTAGCGGGGGTGATGAGCAGTTCTTC. It yields the protein CASSEISGGDEQFF.

The J gene is TRBJ1-3, the V gene TRBV2; D gene unclear. The germline CDR1 and CDR2 sequences are SNHLY and FYNNEI. CDR3 length: 16 amino acids. The V end lost 0 bases, the J end lost 0 bases, and 9 bases lay between the germline ends. As DNA, the CDR3 is TGTGCCAGCAGTGAAGCGCGGCATATCTCTGGAAACACCATATATTTT. Its translation is CASSEARHISGNTIYF.

This clone appeared once. The chain employs TRBV28 and TRBJ1-4; D possibly corresponds to TRBD1 (5 bases). The ends were cut back, 8 bases at V and 8 bases at J, with 21 bases in the middle. Germline values: CDR1 MDHEN, CDR2 SYDVKM. This CDR3 region has 15 residues. In DNA form, the CDR3 reads TGTGCCAGCTCGGCGGGACCGCAAAGAAACGAAAAACTGTTTTTT. This codes for CASSAGPQRNEKLFF.

This clone was seen just once. The chain joins TRBV28 to TRBJ2-7; 11 nucleotides align to TRBD1. V dropped 2 bases and J dropped 3; count of bases not matched to a gene: 3. The CDR3 is 15 amino acids. Looked up from germline, CDR1 is MDHEN and CDR2 is SYDVKM. The CDR3 DNA reads as TGTGCCAGCAGTTTACCCGGGACAGGGGGCTACGAGCAGTACTTC. Translated, it gives CASSLPGTGGYEQYF.

The V call is TRBV5-1, the J call TRBJ1-1, with D perhaps matching TRBD1 (5 bases). CDR3 length: 14 residues. V was pared by 1 base and J by 1 base, with 8 bases between. Germline CDR1 and CDR2: SGHRS and YFSETQ. The CDR3 DNA sequence: TGCGCCAGCAGCTTGAACGGGGGGAACACTGAAGCTTTCTTT. Residues: CASSLNGGNTEAFF.

V is TRBV27 and J is TRBJ1-1; D ambiguous. CDR1 is MNHEY and CDR2 is SMNVEV in the germline V gene (reference sequence). V was shortened by 3 bases and J by 5 bases, with 10 bases between the two germline ends. The CDR3 covers 13 residues. CDR3 sequence (DNA): TGTGCCAGCAGTTTCGGCGGAAGGACTGAAGCTTTCTTT. Amino acid sequence: CASSFGGRTEAFF.

This clone was seen once. The CDR3 is CASSRNSQSSYEQYF. The CDR3 nucleotides read TGTGCCAGCAGCCGAAATTCACAAAGCTCCTACGAGCAGTACTTC. The V and J genes are TRBV11-2 and TRBJ2-7; no clear D. Trimming stripped 5 bases from V and 0 bases from J, with 14 bases between. The CDR3 consists of 15 residues. Germline CDR1 and CDR2: SGHAT and FQNNGV.

Turning to this clone: Given a much more abundant clone one base away, this may be a read error. At the DNA level, this CDR3 is encoded by other sequences in the same sample as well. This chain links TRBV6-4 with TRBJ2-3, with 7 bases that match TRBD2. The CDR3 runs 14 residues. Trimming cost V 4 bases and J 1 base; bases outside gene matches: 2. In germline, CDR1 is MRHNA, CDR2 SNTAGT. CDR3: CASSASGGTDTQYF. The CDR3 nucleotides read TGTGCCAGCAGTGCGAGCGGGGGCACAGATACGCAGTATTTT.

This chain joins TRBV11-2 and TRBJ1-2; 7 positions match TRBD1. J was trimmed by 3 bases and V by 5 bases; bases with no gene match: 9. Germline CDR1 reads SGHAT; CDR2 reads FQNNGV. This CDR3 has 15 residues. The CDR3 region is CASSHYRGKDYGYTF. In nucleotides, the CDR3 is TGTGCCAGCAGCCACTACAGGGGAAAGGACTATGGCTACACCTTC.

The chain joins TRBV2 to TRBJ2-3; D is possibly TRBD1 (5 bases). Trimming removed 6 bases from V and 0 bases from J, with 10 bases in between. This CDR3 contains 14 residues. From germline, CDR1 is SNHLY and CDR2 FYNNEI. CDR3 DNA sequence: TGTGCCAGCAGAATCCAGGGCAGCACAGATACGCAGTATTTT. Its protein product is CASRIQGSTDTQYF.

The table lists this clone with a few counts. The V call is TRBV29-1, the J call TRBJ1-1; D is unclear. Trimming shortened V by 6 bases and J by 4 bases, and 15 bases separated the two germline ends. This CDR3 comprises 13 residues. Germline V lookup: CDR1 SQVTM, CDR2 ANQGSEA. CDR3: CSVDTLVGTEAFF. CDR3 in DNA: TGCAGCGTCGACACCTTAGTTGGCACTGAAGCTTTCTTT.